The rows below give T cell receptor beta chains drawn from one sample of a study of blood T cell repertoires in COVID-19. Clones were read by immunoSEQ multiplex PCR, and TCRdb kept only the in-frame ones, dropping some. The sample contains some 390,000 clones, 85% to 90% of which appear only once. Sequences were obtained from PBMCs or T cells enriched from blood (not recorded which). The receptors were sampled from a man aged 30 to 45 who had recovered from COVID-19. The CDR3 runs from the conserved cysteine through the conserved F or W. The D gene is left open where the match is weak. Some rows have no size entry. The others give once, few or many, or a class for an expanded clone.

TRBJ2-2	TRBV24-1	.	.	CATGGGVTGELFF	TGTGCCACCGGGGGAGGAGTCACCGGGGAGCTGTTTTTT
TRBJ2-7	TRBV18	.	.	CASSPPALILGEQYF	TGTGCCAGCTCACCACCGGCTTTGATTCTAGGCGAGCAGTACTTC
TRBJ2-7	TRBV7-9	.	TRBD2	CASSLLAGSYEQYF	TGTGCCAGCAGCTTACTAGCGGGGTCCTACGAGCAGTACTTC
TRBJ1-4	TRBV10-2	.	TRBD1	CASNLQGAREKLFF	TGCGCCAGCAACCTACAGGGGGCTAGAGAAAAACTGTTTTTT
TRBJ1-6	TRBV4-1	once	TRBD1	CASSRQQGVNNSPLHF	TGCGCCAGCAGCCGTCAACAGGGGGTCAATAATTCACCCCTCCACTTT
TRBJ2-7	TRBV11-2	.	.	CASSLGEGAGIYEQYF	TGTGCCAGCAGCTTAGGCGAGGGGGCGGGAATCTACGAGCAGTACTTC
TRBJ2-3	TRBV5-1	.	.	CASRTIPSTDTQYF	TGCGCCAGCAGAACAATTCCCAGCACAGATACGCAGTATTTT
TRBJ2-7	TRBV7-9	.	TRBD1	CASSQTDRADEQYF	TGTGCCAGCAGCCAAACGGACAGGGCAGACGAGCAGTACTTC
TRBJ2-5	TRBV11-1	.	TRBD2	CASTLGGASGGETQYF	TGTGCCAGCACCCTCGGGGGTGCTAGCGGTGGAGAGACCCAGTACTTC
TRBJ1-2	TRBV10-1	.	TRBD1	CASSTDRNYGYTF	TGCGCCAGCAGTACGGACAGGAACTATGGCTACACCTTC
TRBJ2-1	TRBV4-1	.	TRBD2	CASSRDGTSDTNEQFF	TGCGCCAGCAGCCGAGACGGGACTAGCGATACAAATGAGCAGTTCTTC
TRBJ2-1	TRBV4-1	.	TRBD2	CASSPYGGPSGRNEQFF	TGCGCCAGCAGCCCCTACGGTGGGCCTAGCGGGCGCAATGAGCAGTTCTTC
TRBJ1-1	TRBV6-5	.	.	CASRPPGGTEAFF	TGTGCCAGCAGACCCCCCGGGGGCACTGAAGCTTTCTTT